The clone carrying this T cell receptor beta chain showed up many times. Its antigen is unknown. The sample belongs to a study of T cell repertoires in cytomegalovirus infection. As for the study in general: Public TCR beta signatures were indicative of both CMV infection and a matching HLA type. Study-wide findings and caveats: Clonotypes of TCR beta that were HLA-C-restricted and CMV-specific dominated the ex vivo response.

The V and J ends lost 5 bases and 8 bases, in that order; junction bases with no gene match: 7. Germline V lookup: CDR1 SGHVS, CDR2 FNYEAQ. The CDR3 is 15 residues long. A single record per CDR3 protein comes from TCRdb applying MiXCR to the reads. The sample yields 450,000 to 600,000 distinct CDR3 sequences, 25% to 35% seen once. This chain joins TRBV7-6 and TRBJ2-1, with TRBD2 identical over 12 bases. The receptor was derived from a human donor in good health (CMV status not recorded). Some clones in this sample may be carry-over from other donors' samples. The sample in question was cultured PBMCs, obtained from culture after CMV antigen stimulation. The CDR3 spells CASSKTSGSLHEQFF. CDR3 nucleotide sequence: TGTGCCAGCAGCAAGACTAGCGGGAGTCTGCATGAGCAGTTCTTC.